These T cell receptor beta chains were read from a single sample in a study of T cell repertoires in cytomegalovirus infection. These receptors' targets are unknown. TCRdb recomputed calls from the reads with MiXCR, one row per CDR3 protein. The sample consists of under 350,000 distinct CDR3 sequences, roughly a fifth of them appearing once. The starting material was cultured PBMCs, obtained from culture after CMV antigen stimulation. The receptor set was obtained from a human donor in good health (CMV status not recorded). Some clones in this sample may be carry-over from other donors' samples. CDR3s include the opening cysteine and the closing phenylalanine or tryptophan. A D gene is named only where the DNA matches it firmly. For some rows the clone size is stated as once, few or many, or as a class when expanded; others skip it.

clone size: .
J gene: TRBJ2-2
V gene: TRBV11-2
D gene: .
CDR3 DNA: TGTGCCAGCAGCCCAGGGACAGCGGGCACCGGGGAGCTGTTTTTT
CDR3 protein: CASSPGTAGTGELFF

clone size: few
J gene: TRBJ2-7
V gene: TRBV28
D gene: .
CDR3 DNA: TGTGCCAGCAGCACGACAAGGTACGAGCAGTACTTC
CDR3 protein: CASSTTRYEQYF

clone size: .
J gene: TRBJ2-3
V gene: TRBV6-1
D gene: TRBD2
CDR3 DNA: TGTGCCAGCAGCCCACTCCGTAGCGGGGCGGATACGCAGTATTTT
CDR3 protein: CASSPLRSGADTQYF

clone size: .
J gene: TRBJ2-1
V gene: TRBV24-1
D gene: .
CDR3 DNA: TGTGCCACCAGTGATTTTCGGGTGGCAGGGCAGTTCTTC
CDR3 protein: CATSDFRVAGQFF

clone size: .
J gene: TRBJ1-1
V gene: TRBV10-2
D gene: TRBD1
CDR3 DNA: TGCGCCAGCAGTGCCCAGGGGGGGAACACTGAAGCTTTCTTT
CDR3 protein: CASSAQGGNTEAFF

clone size: few
J gene: TRBJ2-3
V gene: TRBV5-4
D gene: .
CDR3 DNA: TGTGCCAGCAGCGTTGGGGGCGGCGGCACAGATACGCAGTATTTT
CDR3 protein: CASSVGGGGTDTQYF

clone size: .
J gene: TRBJ2-1
V gene: TRBV19
D gene: .
CDR3 DNA: TGTGCCAGTAGGTCCGGGACCTTGGACGGGAATGAGCAGTTCTTC
CDR3 protein: CASRSGTLDGNEQFF

clone size: few
J gene: TRBJ2-3
V gene: TRBV7-9
D gene: TRBD2
CDR3 DNA: TGTGCCAGCAGCTCCCGGGGGGGGGATACGCAGTATTTT
CDR3 protein: CASSSRGGDTQYF

clone size: few
J gene: TRBJ2-4
V gene: TRBV7-2
D gene: TRBD2
CDR3 DNA: TGTGCCAGCAGCCGGACCCGGACTAGCGGGAGGGCAGATAACATTCAGTACTTC
CDR3 protein: CASSRTRTSGRADNIQYF

clone size: .
J gene: TRBJ1-2
V gene: TRBV6-8
D gene: .
CDR3 DNA: TGTGCCAGCACGGGGATCTATGGCTACACCTTC
CDR3 protein: CASTGIYGYTF

clone size: .
J gene: TRBJ2-1
V gene: TRBV27
D gene: TRBD2
CDR3 DNA: TGTGCCAGCAGTTTTGGACTAGCGGGAACTGAGCAGTTCTTC
CDR3 protein: CASSFGLAGTEQFF

clone size: few
J gene: TRBJ2-5
V gene: TRBV7-8
D gene: TRBD1
CDR3 DNA: TGTGCCAGCAGCGGACAGGGGTTTGAGACCCAGTACTTC
CDR3 protein: CASSGQGFETQYF

clone size: few
J gene: TRBJ2-1
V gene: TRBV19
D gene: .
CDR3 DNA: TGTGCCACTACGACAGTCTCCTACAATGAGCAGTTCTTC
CDR3 protein: CATTTVSYNEQFF

clone size: few
J gene: TRBJ2-6
V gene: TRBV7-2
D gene: .
CDR3 DNA: TGTGCCAGCAGGCGGGAAACTGGGGCCAACGTCCTGACTTTC
CDR3 protein: CASRRETGANVLTF

clone size: few
J gene: TRBJ2-1
V gene: TRBV11-2
D gene: .
CDR3 DNA: TGTGCCAGCAGCTTAGATCGTACTCAAACCGTCTACAATGAGCAGTTCTTC
CDR3 protein: CASSLDRTQTVYNEQFF

clone size: .
J gene: TRBJ2-3
V gene: TRBV20-1
D gene: .
CDR3 DNA: TGCAGTGCTGGCTCGGGATTAGATACGCAGTATTTT
CDR3 protein: CSAGSGLDTQYF

clone size: few
J gene: TRBJ2-1
V gene: TRBV6-4
D gene: .
CDR3 DNA: TGTGCCAGCAGTGACTCGATCTCGGGGTCCTACAATGAGCAGTTCTTC
CDR3 protein: CASSDSISGSYNEQFF

clone size: few
J gene: TRBJ1-1
V gene: TRBV6-2/TRBV6-3
D gene: .
CDR3 DNA: TGTGCCAGCAAAATGGGCGGAGTGGCTGAAGCTTTCTTT
CDR3 protein: CASKMGGVAEAFF

clone size: .
J gene: TRBJ2-1
V gene: TRBV7-9
D gene: .
CDR3 DNA: TGTGCCAGCAGCCATACCGGGGACTACAATGAGCAGTTCTTC
CDR3 protein: CASSHTGDYNEQFF

clone size: .
J gene: TRBJ2-7
V gene: TRBV15
D gene: TRBD1
CDR3 DNA: TGTGCCACCAGCAGAGGACAGGGGGCGTATAGCGAGCAGTACTTC
CDR3 protein: CATSRGQGAYSEQYF

clone size: few
J gene: TRBJ1-2
V gene: TRBV4-1
D gene: .
CDR3 DNA: TGCGCCAGCAGCCAAGCGGGACGAAACTATGGCTACACCTTC
CDR3 protein: CASSQAGRNYGYTF

clone size: few
J gene: TRBJ2-1
V gene: TRBV4-1
D gene: TRBD2
CDR3 DNA: TGCGCCAGCAGCCAGGGGAGGGGACTACCTCTTGTTTACAATGAGCAGTTCTTC
CDR3 protein: CASSQGRGLPLVYNEQFF

clone size: few
J gene: TRBJ1-5
V gene: TRBV2
D gene: TRBD1
CDR3 DNA: TGTGCCAGCAGCAGGGGGCCTCAGCCCCAGCATTTT
CDR3 protein: CASSRGPQPQHF

clone size: few
J gene: TRBJ2-2
V gene: TRBV19
D gene: .
CDR3 DNA: TGTGCCAGTAGCTTTCCCGGGCTGAACACCGGGGAGCTGTTTTTT
CDR3 protein: CASSFPGLNTGELFF

clone size: few
J gene: TRBJ1-1
V gene: TRBV30
D gene: .
CDR3 DNA: TGTGCCTGGAGTGATTCGGACACTGAAGCTTTCTTT
CDR3 protein: CAWSDSDTEAFF

clone size: many
J gene: TRBJ1-5
V gene: TRBV20-1
D gene: .
CDR3 DNA: TGCAGTGCTAGACGGACAGCCAGCAATCAGCCCCAGCATTTT
CDR3 protein: CSARRTASNQPQHF

clone size: .
J gene: TRBJ1-1
V gene: TRBV7-3
D gene: .
CDR3 DNA: TGTGCCAGCAGCCTACCCCAGGAAAGAACCATGAACACTGAAGCTTTCTTT
CDR3 protein: CASSLPQERTMNTEAFF

clone size: .
J gene: TRBJ1-2
V gene: TRBV7-9
D gene: .
CDR3 DNA: TGTGCCAGCAGCCCAAGGGAAAATGACTATGGCTACACCTTC
CDR3 protein: CASSPRENDYGYTF

clone size: once
J gene: TRBJ2-5
V gene: TRBV29-1
D gene: TRBD2
CDR3 DNA: TGCAGCGCTGCTAGCGGAGGCCAAGAGACCCAGTACTTC
CDR3 protein: CSAASGGQETQYF

clone size: .
J gene: TRBJ1-1
V gene: TRBV27
D gene: .
CDR3 DNA: TGTGCCAGCACTGGAGGCATGAACACTGAAGCTTTCTTT
CDR3 protein: CASTGGMNTEAFF

clone size: many
J gene: TRBJ1-6
V gene: TRBV7-2
D gene: TRBD1
CDR3 DNA: TGTGCCAGCCTATTAGGGACAGGATGGAATTCACCCCTCCACTTT
CDR3 protein: CASLLGTGWNSPLHF

clone size: many
J gene: TRBJ2-3
V gene: TRBV12-3/TRBV12-4
D gene: TRBD2
CDR3 DNA: TGTGCCAGCATGATTGGGGCGGGAGGGCCGGATACGCAGTATTTT
CDR3 protein: CASMIGAGGPDTQYF